This T cell receptor beta chain was recorded in a study of T cell responses to AZD1222 COVID-19 vaccine. The study's findings and limits: Donors were largely white British and mainly female; clonal diversity was possibly underestimated. Sampled repertoires all dated from after the peak T cell response. Two doses of AZD1222 preceded a rise in Spike-specific TCR breadth and depth.

This clone was counted a few times. Its antigen is undetermined. TCRdb keeps only in-frame clones here, not all; method: immunoSEQ multiplex PCR. In the table there are 150,000 to 200,000 clones, around nine tenths of which are singletons. CDR3 length: 15 amino acids. CDR1 SGHTA and CDR2 FQGNSA come from the germline V gene. V lost 4 bases, J lost 0 bases, and 3 bases stayed unmatched. The specimen comprised peripheral blood, sampled on day 0 of AZD1222 vaccination. This clonotype was obtained from an adult in good health. This chain joins TRBV7-2 and TRBJ1-2; TRBD1 matches 9 bases. The CDR3 DNA is TGTGCCAGCAGCTGGGGACAGGGATCTAACTATGGCTACACCTTC. This encodes CASSWGQGSNYGYTF.